Shown below are 19 T cell receptor beta chains from a single sample sequenced in a study of control samples from healthy donors and cancer patients (dated by TCRdb to 2020 to 2021). Library creation used the immunoSEQ multiplex PCR assay. Here the immuneACCESS table is served through TCRdb, limited to in-frame sequences with V and J called. Missing clones are a known gap in these copies; in checked studies unresolved V genes cover under half, and the rest lacks a known reason. The sample table holds some 79,000 clones, of which roughly 93% were seen once. The ten top clones hold over 0.95% of the sample. Material for sequencing was PBMCs. The receptors were sampled from a woman in her thirties or forties with lung cancer.

The J gene is TRBJ1-3, the V gene TRBV9; a possible D gene is TRBD1 (5 bases). Germline CDR1 SGDLS, CDR2 YYNGEE. The CDR3 covers 15 residues. The ends were cut back, 0 bases at V and 1 base at J, with 8 bases in the middle. The CDR3 is CASSVDPGSGNTIYF. The CDR3, as DNA: TGTGCCAGCAGCGTAGATCCAGGGTCTGGAAACACCATATATTTT.

The J gene is TRBJ1-1, the V gene TRBV5-6, with D tentatively TRBD1 (6 bases). With 5 bases removed from V and 4 bases from J, the gap between germline ends came to 9 bases. Per the germline V gene, CDR1 is SGHDT and CDR2 is YYEEEE. The CDR3 runs to 12 residues. CDR3 amino acids: CASSQGSTEAFF. As DNA, the CDR3 is TGTGCCAGCAGTCAGGGGAGCACTGAAGCTTTCTTT.

The genes are TRBV11-1 and TRBJ1-1; the D gene is possibly TRBD1 (5 bases). Germline V gene sequence: CDR1 SGHAT, CDR2 FQDESV (reference sequence). CDR3 length equals 16 residues. The V gene lost 0 bases and the J gene lost 1 base, with 12 bases spanning the gap. The CDR3 sequence is CASSLAGFDRNTEAFF. Written as DNA, the CDR3 is TGTGCCAGCAGCTTAGCGGGTTTCGACAGGAACACTGAAGCTTTCTTT.

V and J are TRBV3-1 (or the pseudogene TRBV3-2) and TRBJ1-4, with D unresolved. The germline V gene has CDR1 LGHDT and CDR2 YNNKEL (reference sequence). Trimming shortened V by 0 bases and J by 5 bases, and 19 bases separated the two germline ends. This CDR3 contains 18 residues. DNA for the CDR3: TGTGCCAGCAGCCAAGAGGAGGCCACCACCGTCCCCAATGAAAAACTGTTTTTT. This encodes CASSQEEATTVPNEKLFF.

The V call is TRBV5-1, the J call TRBJ1-4; no reliable D call. The CDR3 sequence is 13 residues long. Germline V gives CDR1 SGHRS, CDR2 YFSETQ. The V gene lost 2 bases and the J gene lost 10 bases, with 12 bases spanning the gap. The CDR3 protein is CASSFRGFGKLFF. CDR3 sequence (DNA): TGCGCCAGCAGCTTTCGGGGTTTCGGAAAACTGTTTTTT.

This chain joins TRBV30 and TRBJ1-5, with 9 positions matching TRBD1. The CDR3 covers 14 residues. Germline values: CDR1 GTSNPN, CDR2 SVGIG (reference sequence). V trimming: 4 bases; J trimming: 5 bases; junction bases outside the gene matches: 6. The chain's CDR3 is CAWNRGLGDQPQHF. Written as DNA, the CDR3 is TGTGCCTGGAACAGGGGGCTCGGAGATCAGCCCCAGCATTTT. The full variable domain, rest sourced from reference TRBV30 and TRBJ1-5, is SQTIHQWPATLVQPVGSPLSLECTVEGTSNPNLYWYRQAAGRGLQLLFYSVGIGQISSEVPQNLSASRPQDRQFILSSKKLLLSDSGFYLCAWNRGLGDQPQHFGDGTRLSIL.

CDR3 bases: TGTGCCAGCAGTAAGAGTCGCGGTCCCTACGAGCAGTACTTC. This gives the protein CASSKSRGPYEQYF. The V and J genes are TRBV6-4 and TRBJ2-7; D not resolved. The CDR3 spans 14 residues. Trimming pared 5 bases from V and 2 bases from J, leaving 13 bases between. CDR1 is MRHNA, CDR2 SNTAGT, per germline.

The J gene is TRBJ1-2, the V gene TRBV7-9; a possible D gene is TRBD1 (6 bases). The CDR3 extends over 11 amino acids. Germline CDR1 reads SEHNR; CDR2 reads FQNEAQ (reference sequence). V dropped 8 bases and J dropped 5 bases, with 9 bases sitting between them. The CDR3 sequence is CASGTPYGYTF. In DNA, the CDR3 is TGTGCCAGCGGGACACCGTATGGCTACACCTTC.

The chain is built from TRBV19 and TRBJ1-1, with a possible D match to TRBD1 (5 bases). The CDR3 consists of 15 residues. CDR1 and CDR2 from the germline V gene are LNHDA and SQIVND (reference sequence). Trimming took off 4 bases at V and 0 bases at J, with 12 bases between the two ends. The CDR3 protein is CASSRGEILNTEAFF. The CDR3, as DNA: TGTGCCAGTAGTAGGGGGGAGATCTTGAACACTGAAGCTTTCTTT.

The chain uses TRBV19 and TRBJ2-5; D is unresolved. In germline, CDR1 is LNHDA, CDR2 SQIVND (reference sequence). V was cut by 10 bases and J by 3 bases, with 9 bases left in between. There are 11 residues in the CDR3. CDR3 bases: TGTGCCACCCGTAGGGAAGAGACCCAGTACTTC. This codes for CATRREETQYF.

J is TRBJ1-2 and V is TRBV27; D unclear. In germline, CDR1 is MNHEY, CDR2 SMNVEV (reference sequence). V was clipped by 7 bases and J by 3 bases, with 18 bases between them. The CDR3 consists of 15 residues. As DNA, the CDR3 is TGTGCCAGCAATTCGACTTGCCATCTTTACTATGGCTACACCTTC. It is translated as CASNSTCHLYYGYTF.

This chain connects TRBV6-5 to TRBJ2-6, with D possibly called TRBD1 or TRBD2 (5 bases each). Between the trimmed V and J ends, which lost 3 bases and 0 bases, there was a span of 6 bases. Germline CDR1 reads MNHEY; CDR2 reads SVGAGI. There are 15 residues in the CDR3. CDR3 protein: CASSYGGSGANVLTF. The CDR3 region has the DNA TGTGCCAGCAGTTATGGGGGCTCTGGGGCCAACGTCCTGACTTTC.

In nucleotides, the CDR3 is TGTGCCAGCAGCGCCAGGACTAGCGGGGGTAGCGGGGAGCTGTTTTTT. Its translation is CASSARTSGGSGELFF. The V and J genes are TRBV11-2 and TRBJ2-2; the match to TRBD2 covers 13 bases. V shed 5 bases and J 7 bases; nucleotides not matched to a gene: 7. The CDR3 length is 16 residues. Per germline, CDR1 SGHAT and CDR2 FQNNGV.

This chain uses TRBV6-6 with TRBJ1-2; D unresolved. Germline-derived CDR1 and CDR2 are MNHNY and SVGAGI (reference sequence). Trimming pared 4 bases from V and 6 bases from J, leaving 12 bases between. The CDR3 length is 13 residues. The CDR3 spells CASSSLNSDGYTF. CDR3 coding DNA: TGTGCCAGCAGTTCCCTTAACTCCGATGGCTACACCTTC.

The chain couples TRBV4-1 to TRBJ2-3; 8 bases align to TRBD2. The J segment lost 2 bases and the V segment lost 2 bases, leaving 9 bases of the junction unmatched. From germline, CDR1 is MGHRA and CDR2 YSYEKL. The CDR3 consists of 17 residues. In nucleotides, the CDR3 is TGCGCCAGCAGCCAACGTGTGGCGGGGGGTCCCACAGATACGCAGTATTTT. The encoded protein is CASSQRVAGGPTDTQYF.

The genes are TRBV7-3 and TRBJ2-1; tentatively, D is TRBD1 (6 bases). CDR3 length: 18 amino acids. Trimming removed 4 bases at V and 2 bases at J, with 21 bases between. CDR1 and CDR2 (germline): SGHTA, FQGTGA. DNA of the CDR3: TGTGCCAGCAGCTCGACCGGGGCTGGACGACAGGCCTACAATGAGCAGTTCTTC. This codes for CASSSTGAGRQAYNEQFF.

V and J are TRBV19 and TRBJ2-7; no firm D call. V shed 1 base and J shed 3 bases, with 4 bases lying between them. This CDR3 spans 12 amino acids. Germline CDR1 is LNHDA and CDR2 is SQIVND (reference sequence). The CDR3 bases are TGTGCCAGTAGTATAGGGAGCTACGAGCAGTACTTC. Translated, it gives CASSIGSYEQYF.

This chain links TRBV5-1 with TRBJ1-2; D is undetermined. Germline CDR1 is SGHRS and CDR2 is YFSETQ. This CDR3 region has 13 residues. V was trimmed by 1 base and J by 5 bases, leaving 9 bases between them. CDR3 in amino acids: CASSLTQRYGYTF. CDR3 nucleotide sequence: TGCGCCAGCAGCTTGACACAGAGATATGGCTACACCTTC.

The chain carries TRBV29-1 and TRBJ1-1; D is unclear. Germline-derived CDR1 and CDR2 are SQVTM and ANQGSEA. The germline V and J ends were trimmed by 0 bases and 5 bases, with 7 bases remaining between them. This CDR3 has 12 amino acids. The CDR3 sequence is CSVEDPGTEAFF. CDR3 coding DNA: TGCAGCGTTGAAGATCCCGGGACTGAAGCTTTCTTT.